The present T cell receptor (beta chain) was sequenced within a study of cytomegalovirus exposure and HLA in healthy donors. The overall study: Out of fewer than 500 genotyped donors, about 76% belonged to the Caucasian-associated ancestry cluster.

Researchers ran the PCR with 60 Vbeta and 13 Jbeta primers. Some clones are missing from TCRdb's copy, which holds only in-frame ones; the method was immunoSEQ multiplex PCR. The repertoire table contains some 75,000 clones. Notes on this clone: Its antigen remains unidentified.

This CDR3 has 14 residues. Germline V gene sequence: CDR1 LGHNA, CDR2 YSLEER. V trimming: 1 base; J trimming: 4 bases; junction bases outside the gene matches: 4. Findings of the study overall: A previous analysis found most TCR beta V segments productive roughly 87% or roughly 30% of the time.

The V gene is TRBV4-3, the J gene TRBJ2-7; 7 bases line up with TRBD1. Material for sequencing was PBMCs. The sequence was collected from a boy younger than 18 in good health and CMV-seronegative. CDR3: CASSQVQGPYEQYF. The CDR3 nucleotides are TGCGCCAGCAGCCAAGTACAGGGGCCTTACGAGCAGTACTTC.